A single T cell receptor (beta chain) is shown here with its context. It lacks a known antigen. No per-base quality is available; no much larger clone lies one base away. The germline V gene provides CDR1 SGHDN and CDR2 FVKESK. Its CDR3 holds 15 amino acids, cysteine through phenylalanine. The CDR3 DNA has 45 bases and is translated from base 1. The junction shows trimming of 0 bases on V and 6 bases on J, plus 11 bases between the germline ends. The sample is drawn from a study of shared clonotypes between healthy human individuals (dated by TCRdb to about 2020). Concerning the study at large: The cohort included three men and two women between 18 and 49 years of age. Leukapheresis yielded between about 0.85 and 9.5 billion PBMCs per donor. The study deeply sequenced blood TCR repertoires of 5 or 6 healthy adults to estimate repertoire size and the extent of clonotype sharing between individuals. Different laboratories and diverse techniques were used to prepare libraries and sequence TCR repertoires, to increase sequencing depth and limit assay-specific biases. For each donor, CD4 naive and CD4 memory were each given three plates, CD8 naive was given two plates, and CD8 memory was given one plate. What the authors observed across the whole study: Because the study included a small number of donors, the genetic and exposure-history diversity represented was limited. Even with the large sequencing depth, rarefaction of the sorted-subset datasets indicated that sequencing was incomplete. Pairwise subsampling indicated that sequencing depth was expected to affect the degree of clonotype sharing among donors. Larger estimated clonotype richness was generally found for naive subsets than for memory subsets. Compared with non-shared clonotypes, the clonotypes found in all four sorted-subset donors had higher generation probabilities. Sampling was restricted to blood, and TCR repertoires in tissues likely differ from the TCR repertoires found in blood. When a few donors were compared, the shared fraction of clonotypes was about 5% for naive CD4, 3.5% to 4% for naive CD8, roughly 2.5% for memory CD4, and roughly 0.4% for memory CD8.

CD8 naive samples were CD45RO-negative cells positively selected for CCR7, giving a CD45RA+CCR7+ population that excluded TemRA cells. The donors were healthy, HIV-negative adults with no recently reported acute infections or vaccinations. Every donor was a Caucasian adult living in Nashville, Tennessee, USA. Blood was obtained by leukapheresis, after which PBMCs were separated by Ficoll-Histopaque density gradient centrifugation and cryopreserved in liquid nitrogen vapor phase. Purity and quantity of every magnetically sorted T cell population were checked by analytical flow cytometry. Genomic DNA was isolated from each sorted fraction and quantified by UV absorbance on a Nanodrop 2000c. Using the deep immunoSEQ assay, TCR CDR3 regions were amplified from genomic DNA by multiplex PCR. For each cell subset, the extracted genomic DNA was distributed evenly across all wells of several immunoSEQ 96-well plates, and each plate served as one replicate. For sorted subsets, around 200 ng genomic DNA, equal to about 30,000 T cell genomes, was loaded into each replicate PCR. Purified libraries were measured with a Qubit 3.0 fluorometer, size-checked on a Bioanalyzer 2100, and measured again with the KAPA Library Quantification kit. Every immunoSEQ 96-well plate was sequenced on a separate single-read 150-cycle Illumina NextSeq 550 flow cell. As for the authors' bioinformatics: Because only junctional sequences without quality scores were contained in the immunoSEQ output, filtering matching that applied to full-length reads could not be performed. To assign V/J genes and CDR3, sequences were annotated using PyIR, a Python wrapper for IgBLAST v1.9, with IMGT germline references. Reads were filtered out if the reads had weak V/J assignments (E-value above 1e-6), no CDR3, stop codons, out-of-frame junctions, or ambiguous translated residues. V3J clonotypes were defined as sequences sharing an identical inferred V gene, J gene, and CDR3 amino acid sequence. Percentage overlap between repertoires was calculated by dividing the number of shared unique clonotypes by the size of the smaller repertoire. Richness of each repertoire was evaluated using RTK rarefaction, the Chao1 estimator, and Recon v2.1 estimates of unobserved clonotypes. Generation probabilities were computed with OLGA for all TCRbeta clonotypes obtained by the gDNA method from a handful of donors. TCRdb holds this immuneACCESS table with in-frame rearrangements only. Some clones are missing; in checked studies, unresolved V genes explain under half, and the rest has no known cause. The V and J calls and the clone size are those of that table, but D and trimming were determined from the DNA. This sample lists around 2,100,000 clones; approximately 95% were detected once. The top ten clonotypes cover roughly 1.2% of the sample.

The receptor chain draws on TRBV14 and TRBJ2-2; the D gene is perhaps TRBD2, on 6 matching bases. Sequencing was carried out using naive CD8+ T cells sorted from blood. Reading the label with the study, this specimen's cell subset or site is: CD45RA+CCR7+. This sequence was found in a man aged 18 to 29 in good health. The DNA sequence is TGTGCCAGCAGCCAAGATGTATGGGGGGCCGGGGAGCTGTTTTTT. Protein translation: CASSQDVWGAGELFF.